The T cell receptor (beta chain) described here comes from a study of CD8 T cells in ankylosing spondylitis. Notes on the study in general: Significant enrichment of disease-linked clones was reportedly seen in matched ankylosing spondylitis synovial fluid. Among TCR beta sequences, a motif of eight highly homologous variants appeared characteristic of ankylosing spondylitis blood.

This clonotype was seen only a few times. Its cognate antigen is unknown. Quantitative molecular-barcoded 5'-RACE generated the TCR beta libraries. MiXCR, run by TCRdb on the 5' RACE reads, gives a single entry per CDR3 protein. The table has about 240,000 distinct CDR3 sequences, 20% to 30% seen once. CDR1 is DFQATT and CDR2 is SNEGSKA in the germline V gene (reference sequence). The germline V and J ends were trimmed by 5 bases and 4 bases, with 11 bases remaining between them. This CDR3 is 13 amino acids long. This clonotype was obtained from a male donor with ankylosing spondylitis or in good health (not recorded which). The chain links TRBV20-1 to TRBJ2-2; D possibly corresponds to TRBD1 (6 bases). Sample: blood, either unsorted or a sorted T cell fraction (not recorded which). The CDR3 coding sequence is TGCAGTGCTGCCCAGGGGCCCACCGGGGAGCTGTTTTTT. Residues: CSAAQGPTGELFF.